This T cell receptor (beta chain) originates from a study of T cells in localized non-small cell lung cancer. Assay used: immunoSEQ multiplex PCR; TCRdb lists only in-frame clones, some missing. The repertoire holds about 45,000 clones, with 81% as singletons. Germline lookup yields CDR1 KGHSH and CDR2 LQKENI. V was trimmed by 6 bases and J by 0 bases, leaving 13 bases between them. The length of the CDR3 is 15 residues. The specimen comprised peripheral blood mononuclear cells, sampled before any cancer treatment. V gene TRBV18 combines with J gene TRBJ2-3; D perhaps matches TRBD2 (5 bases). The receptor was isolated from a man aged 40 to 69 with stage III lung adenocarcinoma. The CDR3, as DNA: TGTGCCAGCTCCCCTGTGCGGGCTAGCACAGATACGCAGTATTTT. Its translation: CASSPVRASTDTQYF.